These 26 T cell receptor beta chains were all obtained from the same sample, sequenced in a study of shared clonotypes between healthy human individuals. Profiled with immunoSEQ multiplex PCR; TCRdb holds only in-frame clones, not every one. The sample carries over a million clones, around 76% recorded once. The sequenced sample consisted of memory CD4+ T cells sorted from blood. As for subset: CD45RA-negative fraction. Source of these receptors: a man younger than 35 in good health.

The J gene is TRBJ2-1, the V gene TRBV5-1; D unresolved. CDR3 size: 15 residues. V was shortened by 4 bases and J by 0 bases, with 11 bases between the two germline ends. CDR1 is SGHRS, CDR2 YFSETQ, per germline. CDR3 in DNA: TGCGCCAGCAGCCCGACCCCTAGCTCCTACAATGAGCAGTTCTTC. Translated: CASSPTPSSYNEQFF.

The CDR3 sequence: CASSLQRGTDTQYF. The CDR3 DNA reads as TGTGCCAGCAGCCTCCAGCGGGGCACAGATACGCAGTATTTT. The chain links TRBV7-6 to TRBJ2-3; D possibly corresponds to TRBD2 (6 bases). Trimming removed 5 bases at V and 1 base at J, with 10 bases between. CDR1 and CDR2 (germline): SGHVS, FNYEAQ. CDR3 length equals 14 residues.

This sequence joins TRBV11-3 and TRBJ2-5; D unclear. CDR3 size: 14 residues. The germline V and J ends were trimmed by 5 bases and 6 bases, with 16 bases remaining between them. Germline V gives CDR1 SGHNT, CDR2 YENEEA. DNA of the CDR3: TGTGCCAGCAGCCCCGGTTCAGACCACAAGACCCAGTACTTC. As protein: CASSPGSDHKTQYF. Full variable domain (missing parts from reference TRBV11-3 and TRBJ2-5): EAGVVQSPRYKIIEKKQPVAFWCNPISGHNTLYWYLQNLGQGPELLIRYENEEAVDDSQLPKDRFSAERLKGVDSTLKIQPAELGDSAVYLCASSPGSDHKTQYFGPGTRLLVL.

The rearrangement uses TRBV5-6 and TRBJ1-2, with 8 bases matching TRBD1. The germline gives CDR1 SGHDT, CDR2 YYEEEE. The CDR3 is made up of 14 amino acids. The J segment lost 3 bases and the V segment lost 0 bases, leaving 1 base of the junction unmatched. This chain's CDR3 is CASSLGGQDYGYTF. As DNA, the CDR3 is TGTGCCAGCAGCTTGGGGGGACAGGACTATGGCTACACCTTC.

The V call is TRBV27, the J call TRBJ1-4; 7 positions agree with TRBD1. There are 15 residues in the CDR3. Germline assignment: CDR1 MNHEY and CDR2 SMNVEV (reference sequence). The V gene end was trimmed by 1 base and the J gene end by 4 bases; junction bases not matched to a gene: 3. The CDR3 loop reads CASSLYTGVNEKLFF. In DNA form, the CDR3 reads TGTGCCAGCAGTTTATATACAGGGGTTAATGAAAAACTGTTTTTT.

This clone was counted a single time. V is TRBV7-9 and J is TRBJ1-4, with 7 positions matching TRBD1. Trimming cost V 1 base and J 4 bases; bases outside gene matches: 6. Per the germline V gene, CDR1 is SEHNR and CDR2 is FQNEAQ (reference sequence). This CDR3 comprises 16 residues. CDR3 DNA: TGTGCCAGCAGCTTAGGGGACAGAGGGCTTAATGAAAAACTGTTTTTT. Residues: CASSLGDRGLNEKLFF. Based on the CDR3 plus reference TRBV7-9 and TRBJ1-4, the full variable domain is DTGVSQNPRHKITKRGQNVTFRCDPISEHNRLYWYRQTLGQGPEFLTYFQNEAQLEKSRLLSDRFSAERPKGSFSTLEIQRTEQGDSAMYLCASSLGDRGLNEKLFFGSGTQLSVL.

CDR3 protein: CASSSGSAKGVLPQHF. The DNA of the CDR3 is TGTGCCAGCAGTTCAGGGTCGGCCAAGGGTGTATTGCCCCAGCATTTT. The chain has TRBV28 and TRBJ1-5, with D perhaps TRBD1 (5 bases). The CDR3 has 16 residues. V lost 4 bases and J 9 bases, leaving 22 bases between the germline ends. From germline, CDR1 is MDHEN and CDR2 SYDVKM.

The chain employs TRBV28 and TRBJ1-5, with 7 positions matching TRBD1. The ends lost 2 bases at V and 2 bases at J; junction bases unmatched: 3. Germline V gives CDR1 MDHEN, CDR2 SYDVKM. The length of the CDR3 is 15 residues. CDR3 sequence (DNA): TGTGCCAGCAGTTTAACAGGGGTTGGCAATCAGCCCCAGCATTTT. Protein product: CASSLTGVGNQPQHF. Based on the CDR3 plus reference TRBV28 and TRBJ1-5, the full variable domain is DVKVTQSSRYLVKRTGEKVFLECVQDMDHENMFWYRQDPGLGLRLIYFSYDVKMKEKGDIPEGYSVSREKKERFSLILESASTNQTSMYLCASSLTGVGNQPQHFGDGTRLSIL.

The genes are TRBV6-1 and TRBJ1-1; D is possibly TRBD1 (6 bases). CDR3 size: 15 residues. Germline CDR1 MNHNS, CDR2 SASEGT. The V end was cut by 10 bases, the J end by 1 base, with 19 bases between. The DNA for the CDR3 is TGTGCCACCCGATCAGGGGAAGGTGGGAACACTGAAGCTTTCTTT. Its protein is CATRSGEGGNTEAFF.

Of note for this clone: The same CDR3 also results from other DNA sequences found in this sample. The CDR3 coding sequence is TGCGCCAGCTCCCCCGGCCTTAGCACAGATACGCAGTATTTT. Its translation is CASSPGLSTDTQYF. The J gene is TRBJ2-3, the V gene TRBV5-1; D gene unclear. Trimming took 7 bases from V and 0 from J, leaving 12 bases between them. The CDR3 spans 14 residues. Looked up from germline, CDR1 is SGHRS and CDR2 is YFSETQ.

Only one count was recorded for this clone. The chain combines TRBV18 with TRBJ1-4; D not certain. Deletions cut 2 bases from V and 8 bases from J, with 15 bases between. In germline, CDR1 is KGHSH, CDR2 LQKENI. This CDR3 contains 15 residues. This chain's CDR3 is CASSPMAVLGEKLFF. The CDR3 DNA reads as TGTGCCAGCTCACCAATGGCCGTGCTAGGGGAAAAACTGTTTTTT.

J is TRBJ1-2 and V is TRBV6-1, with 7 nucleotides matching TRBD1. Per the germline V gene, CDR1 is MNHNS and CDR2 is SASEGT. With V trimmed by 4 bases and J by 8 bases, 13 bases remained unmatched. The CDR3 has 15 amino acids. The CDR3 protein is CASSVLSQGVGGYTF. The CDR3 region has the DNA TGTGCCAGCAGTGTCCTAAGCCAGGGGGTCGGAGGCTACACCTTC.

This chain joins TRBV10-3 and TRBJ2-1, with TRBD2 matching 7 bases. Germline V lookup: CDR1 ENHRY, CDR2 SYGVKD. J was trimmed by 8 bases and V by 10 bases; bases with no gene match: 14. The CDR3 contains 14 residues. The CDR3 loop reads CATGLGRDADEQFF. CDR3 nucleotides: TGTGCCACTGGACTGGGGAGGGATGCGGATGAGCAGTTCTTC.

The chain joins TRBV10-3 to TRBJ1-5, with D maybe TRBD1 (5 bases). The CDR3 spans 17 residues. Looked up from germline, CDR1 is ENHRY and CDR2 is SYGVKD. V lost 2 bases to trimming and J lost 2 bases, with 16 bases between them. The CDR3 reads CAISENIGREGNQPQHF. CDR3 DNA: TGTGCCATCAGTGAGAATATCGGCAGGGAGGGCAATCAGCCCCAGCATTTT.

V usage is TRBV4-3 and J usage is TRBJ2-3; 7 bases are a match to TRBD1. The V gene's germline CDR1 is LGHNA and CDR2 YSLEER. CDR3 size: 20 residues. The junction had 18 bases not matched to a gene; V was cut back by 3 bases and J by 0 bases. CDR3 nucleotides: TGCGCCAGCAGCCAGAGAAGCGTCGAATGGACAGGCGCTAGCACAGATACGCAGTATTTT. This gives the protein CASSQRSVEWTGASTDTQYF.

The genes are TRBV7-2 and TRBJ1-2; 7 nucleotides agree with TRBD1. Trimming took 5 bases from V and 3 from J; bases not matched to a gene: 3. In germline, CDR1 is SGHTA, CDR2 FQGNSA. This CDR3 is 13 amino acids long. The DNA of the CDR3 is TGTGCCAGCAGCGTTGACAGGGACTATGGCTACACCTTC. It is translated as CASSVDRDYGYTF.

The gene calls are TRBV19 and TRBJ1-2; D possibly corresponds to TRBD1 (6 bases). Trimming removed 3 bases at V and 8 bases at J, with 13 bases between. The germline V gene has CDR1 LNHDA and CDR2 SQIVND (reference sequence). The CDR3 loop spans 13 amino acids. The DNA of the CDR3 is TGTGCCAGTAGTATCGAAGACAGGCGGGGCTACACCTTC. Its translation is CASSIEDRRGYTF.

This clone was seen a single time. The chain carries TRBV11-2 and TRBJ1-1, with 7 bases fitting TRBD1. The V gene end was trimmed by 0 bases and the J gene end by 4 bases; junction bases not matched to a gene: 2. CDR3 length: 14 residues. From germline, CDR1 is SGHAT and CDR2 FQNNGV. The CDR3 DNA follows: TGTGCCAGCAGCTTAGATCACAGGGGCACTGAAGCTTTCTTT. It encodes CASSLDHRGTEAFF.

The chain recombines TRBV5-5 with TRBJ1-1; 8 bases match TRBD1. Germline lookup yields CDR1 SGHKS and CDR2 YYEKEE (reference sequence). The V and J ends lost 4 bases and 4 bases, in that order; junction bases with no gene match: 6. The CDR3 is 14 amino acids. The CDR3 spells CASSIWTGSTEAFF. In DNA, the CDR3 is TGTGCCAGCAGCATTTGGACAGGGTCCACTGAAGCTTTCTTT. The whole variable domain, remainder taken from reference TRBV5-5 and TRBJ1-1, is DAGVTQSPTHLIKTRGQQVTLRCSPISGHKSVSWYQQVLGQGPQFIFQYYEKEERGRGNFPDRFSARQFPNYSSELNVNALLLGDSALYLCASSIWTGSTEAFFGQGTRLTVV.

In this sample, this clone turned up many times. The J gene is TRBJ1-2, the V gene TRBV6-1; D is possibly TRBD1 (6 bases). In germline, CDR1 is MNHNS, CDR2 SASEGT. Trimming pared 7 bases from V and 1 base from J, leaving 16 bases between. The CDR3 is 15 residues long. CDR3 DNA sequence: TGTGCCAGCATTTCAATCTGGACAGATAACTATGGCTACACCTTC. This codes for CASISIWTDNYGYTF.

The chain couples TRBV29-1 to TRBJ2-7; D is unclear. Trimming cost V 4 bases and J 3 bases, with 10 bases left between them. The CDR3 consists of 12 residues. Germline V gene lookup returns CDR1 SQVTM and CDR2 ANQGSEA. The CDR3 is CSVGSTFYEQYF. CDR3 coding DNA: TGCAGCGTTGGGTCAACATTCTACGAGCAGTACTTC.

This clone was picked up one time. The chain recombines TRBV7-2 with TRBJ2-1; D not resolved. Germline V gives CDR1 SGHTA, CDR2 FQGNSA. The V end was cut by 5 bases, the J end by 8 bases, with 13 bases between. This CDR3 contains 13 residues. The CDR3 nucleotides read TGTGCCAGCAGCCCGATCTACTCGGATGAGCAGTTCTTC. It translates to CASSPIYSDEQFF.

This clone has a single count. CDR3 sequence: CASRRYGDYTF. The CDR3 nucleotides are TGTGCCAGCAGACGATATGGAGACTACACCTTC. V gene TRBV7-9 combines with J gene TRBJ1-2; D is unclear. Trimming removed 6 bases from V and 10 bases from J, with 12 bases in between. Germline V lookup: CDR1 SEHNR, CDR2 FQNEAQ (reference sequence). This CDR3 comprises 11 residues.

The J gene is TRBJ1-6, the V gene TRBV6-5; D not resolved. CDR1 is MNHEY, CDR2 SVGAGI, per germline. The CDR3 is 16 amino acids. V was pared by 0 bases and J by 7 bases, with 13 bases between. This CDR3 is CASSYSGSVYNSPLHF. CDR3 sequence (DNA): TGTGCCAGCAGTTACTCGGGTTCAGTATACAATTCACCCCTCCACTTT.

The chain combines TRBV25-1 with TRBJ2-2; D perhaps matches TRBD1 (5 bases). The CDR3 consists of 15 residues. Germline CDR1 and CDR2: MGHDK and SYGVNS. V lost 2 bases and J 2 bases, leaving 9 bases between the germline ends. The CDR3 nucleotides are TGTGCCAGCAGTGAAGCCAGGGCCAACACCGGGGAGCTGTTTTTT. The encoded protein is CASSEARANTGELFF.

The chain employs TRBV4-1 and TRBJ2-7; 9 bases align to TRBD1. Per the germline V gene, CDR1 is MGHRA and CDR2 is YSYEKL. V trimming: 1 base; J trimming: 2 bases; junction bases outside the gene matches: 9. This CDR3 has 17 amino acids. The CDR3 is CASSQAPQGANPYEQYF. CDR3 bases: TGCGCCAGCAGCCAAGCCCCACAGGGGGCGAACCCCTACGAGCAGTACTTC.